One sample yielded the 23 T cell receptor beta chains listed below, sequenced in a study of shared clonotypes between healthy human individuals. CD8 cells regarded as naive lacked CD45RO, were positively chosen for CCR7, and omitted terminally differentiated effector memory CD45RA+ cells. The data were produced by immunoSEQ multiplex PCR, yet TCRdb's version contains in-frame clones alone and is incomplete. The sample contains hundreds of thousands of clones, 80% to 95% of which appear only once. Sequencing input: naive CD8+ T cells sorted from blood. Receptors originate from a man between 25 and 39 years old in good health.

The V call is TRBV6-5, the J call TRBJ2-5; 10 nucleotides line up with TRBD1. Germline V gene lookup returns CDR1 MNHEY and CDR2 SVGAGI. The length of the CDR3 is 15 residues. Trimming took 6 bases from V and 4 from J; bases not matched to a gene: 8. The CDR3 region has the DNA TGTGCCAGCAGGCCCTTAGACAGGGGGCGAGAGACCCAGTACTTC. Protein: CASRPLDRGRETQYF.

The V call is TRBV9, the J call TRBJ2-7; TRBD1 matches at 8 bases. CDR1 and CDR2 from the germline V gene are SGDLS and YYNGEE. Trimming took 4 bases from V and 3 from J; bases not matched to a gene: 9. The CDR3 has 15 residues. CDR3 protein: CASSSDRGPNYEQYF. DNA for the CDR3: TGTGCCAGCAGCTCAGACAGGGGCCCGAACTACGAGCAGTACTTC.

The rearrangement links TRBV13 to TRBJ1-1; maybe TRBD1 (6 bases). The CDR3 runs 15 residues. The V gene's germline CDR1 is PRHDT and CDR2 FYEKMQ (reference sequence). V was clipped by 1 base and J by 4 bases, with 13 bases between them. CDR3 in amino acids: CASSLVDGGGTEAFF. The CDR3 DNA follows: TGTGCCAGCAGCTTAGTCGACGGGGGCGGCACTGAAGCTTTCTTT.

The chain has TRBV6-5 and TRBJ1-2; D is perhaps TRBD1 (6 bases). Germline loops: CDR1 MNHEY, CDR2 SVGAGI. The CDR3 is made up of 16 amino acids. V gave up 0 bases and J gave up 2 bases, with 13 bases separating them. CDR3 DNA sequence: TGTGCCAGCAGTTACTCGATCGGGGGCGGCAACTATGGCTACACCTTC. It specifies CASSYSIGGGNYGYTF.

V and J are TRBV19 and TRBJ1-5; a weak D match, TRBD1 (6 bases). The CDR3 length is 14 residues. V dropped 7 bases and J dropped 2 bases, with 12 bases sitting between them. The germline CDR1 and CDR2 sequences are LNHDA and SQIVND (reference sequence). The CDR3 DNA sequence: TGTGCCAGTATGTCACAGGGAGGCAATCAGCCCCAGCATTTT. Protein sequence: CASMSQGGNQPQHF.

This clone was seen just once. V gene TRBV2 combines with J gene TRBJ1-4; a possible D gene is TRBD1 (6 bases). CDR3 size: 17 residues. V was cut by 9 bases and J by 0 bases, with 20 bases left in between. Germline V gene sequence: CDR1 SNHLY, CDR2 FYNNEI. The CDR3 DNA follows: TGTGCCAGTGGGGGGGCGACAGACACCTCAACTAATGAAAAACTGTTTTTT. It translates to CASGGATDTSTNEKLFF.

The gene calls are TRBV7-9 and TRBJ2-3; 7 positions match TRBD1. The germline V gene has CDR1 SEHNR and CDR2 FQNEAQ (reference sequence). This CDR3 is 17 amino acids long. The junction had 13 bases not matched to a gene; V was cut back by 5 bases and J by 2 bases. The CDR3 region is CASSPFSQGHNTDTQYF. The CDR3 DNA follows: TGTGCCAGCAGCCCGTTTTCACAGGGGCACAACACAGATACGCAGTATTTT.

CDR3 amino acids: CASSLGTGEQYF. Here the CDR3 DNA reads TGTGCCAGCAGCTTGGGGACTGGCGAGCAGTACTTC. The J gene is TRBJ2-7, the V gene TRBV5-6; D is perhaps TRBD2 (5 bases). Trimming cost V 0 bases and J 6 bases, with 7 bases left between them. CDR1 is SGHDT, CDR2 YYEEEE, per germline. This CDR3 contains 12 residues.

This clone was observed a few times. The chain uses TRBV6-1 and TRBJ2-7, with 10 nucleotides matching TRBD2. V was pared by 4 bases and J by 3 bases, with 12 bases of the junction left unmatched. The CDR3 extends over 17 amino acids. Looked up from germline, CDR1 is MNHNS and CDR2 is SASEGT. Here the CDR3 DNA reads TGTGCCAGCAGTGCGCTAGCGGGAGTTCTCGAACGCTACGAGCAGTACTTC. This translates into CASSALAGVLERYEQYF.

The chain combines TRBV27 with TRBJ2-1; the match to TRBD1 covers 10 bases. Germline V CDR1 and CDR2: MNHEY, SMNVEV (reference sequence). The CDR3 is 16 amino acids. V shed 7 bases and J 4 bases; nucleotides not matched to a gene: 10. The CDR3 sequence is CASNPWGTGVYNEQFF. The CDR3 nucleotides are TGTGCCAGCAACCCTTGGGGGACAGGGGTATACAATGAGCAGTTCTTC.

This rearrangement joins TRBV11-3 to TRBJ2-7, with D hard to call. This CDR3 comprises 13 residues. The V gene's germline CDR1 is SGHNT and CDR2 YENEEA. V shed 4 bases and J shed 5 bases, with 12 bases lying between them. CDR3 loop: CASSSAPTHEQYF. The CDR3 nucleotides read TGTGCCAGCAGCTCCGCGCCCACCCACGAGCAGTACTTC.

V and J are TRBV2 and TRBJ2-7; D may be TRBD1 (5 bases). CDR3 length equals 13 residues. The V end was cut by 2 bases, the J end by 3 bases, with 8 bases between. CDR1 and CDR2 (germline): SNHLY, FYNNEI. The chain's CDR3 is CASSEQGYYEQYF. CDR3 bases: TGTGCCAGCAGTGAACAGGGTTACTACGAGCAGTACTTC. Full variable domain (rest looked up from reference TRBV2 and TRBJ2-7): EPEVTQTPSHQVTQMGQEVILRCVPISNHLYFYWYRQILGQKVEFLVSFYNNEISEKSEIFDDQFSVERPDGSNFTLKIRSTKLEDSAMYFCASSEQGYYEQYFGPGTRLTVT.

V gene TRBV7-9 combines with J gene TRBJ2-3; D perhaps matches TRBD1 (5 bases). Germline V lookup: CDR1 SEHNR, CDR2 FQNEAQ (reference sequence). The ends were cut back, 4 bases at V and 0 bases at J, with 11 bases in the middle. The CDR3 runs 15 residues. The CDR3 here is CASSSQTASTDTQYF. DNA for the CDR3: TGTGCCAGCAGCTCACAGACAGCTAGCACAGATACGCAGTATTTT.

This clone has a single count. The chain employs TRBV5-1 and TRBJ2-5; 13 bases are a match to TRBD2. Germline CDR1 is SGHRS and CDR2 is YFSETQ. The CDR3 has 16 residues. The V gene end was trimmed by 1 base and the J gene end by 3 bases; junction bases not matched to a gene: 3. This CDR3 reads CASSLYGTSGKETQYF. The CDR3 DNA follows: TGCGCCAGCAGCTTGTACGGGACTAGCGGGAAAGAGACCCAGTACTTC.

The chain links TRBV19 to TRBJ2-1; TRBD1 is a possible D gene (6 bases). V lost 3 bases to trimming and J lost 2 bases, with 20 bases between them. Germline lookup yields CDR1 LNHDA and CDR2 SQIVND (reference sequence). The CDR3 has 18 residues. CDR3 in DNA: TGTGCCAGTAGTATCCCCTGGGGGAAGGGGGTTGCCTACAATGAGCAGTTCTTC. This codes for CASSIPWGKGVAYNEQFF.

There are a few counts of this clone. This chain links TRBV2 with TRBJ2-7, with 7 bases fitting TRBD2. V trimming: 7 bases; J trimming: 1 base; junction bases outside the gene matches: 10. The V gene's germline CDR1 is SNHLY and CDR2 FYNNEI. This CDR3 has 15 residues. The CDR3 region has the DNA TGTGCCAGCAACGTCGGGCTAGCGGCTTCCTACGAGCAGTACTTC. Its protein is CASNVGLAASYEQYF.

This sequence joins TRBV29-1 and TRBJ2-7; the D gene could be TRBD1 or TRBD2 (6 bases each). Germline lookup yields CDR1 SQVTM and CDR2 ANQGSEA. This CDR3 comprises 14 residues. V was pared by 3 bases and J by 4 bases, with 16 bases between. DNA for the CDR3: TGCAGCGTTGAGGAAGGGGGGAGCCCGTACGAGCAGTACTTC. This translates into CSVEEGGSPYEQYF.

This sequence joins TRBV4-3 and TRBJ2-7, with 11 bases matching TRBD2. This CDR3 is 15 amino acids long. Germline trimming cut 4 bases from V and 2 bases from J; bases unmatched to any gene: 4. Germline CDR1 LGHNA, CDR2 YSLEER. The CDR3 sequence is CASSLGTSGPYEQYF. DNA of the CDR3: TGCGCCAGCAGCCTCGGGACTAGCGGTCCCTACGAGCAGTACTTC.

This chain links TRBV4-3 with TRBJ2-3; the D gene could be TRBD1 or TRBD2 (7 bases each). This CDR3 contains 17 residues. V was cut by 1 base and J by 3 bases, with 17 bases left in between. Per germline, CDR1 LGHNA and CDR2 YSLEER. CDR3 region: CASSQGGWEGATDTQYF. The CDR3 nucleotides are TGCGCCAGCAGCCAAGGCGGGTGGGAGGGGGCAACAGATACGCAGTATTTT.

This clone has a single count. The chain's CDR3 is CASSLVPDNEQFF. CDR3 sequence (DNA): TGTGCCAGCAGCTTAGTTCCTGACAATGAGCAGTTCTTC. This rearrangement joins TRBV11-2 to TRBJ2-1; D gene ambiguous. Trimming left V 1 base short and J 5 bases short, with 6 bases between. This CDR3 comprises 13 residues. CDR1 and CDR2 (germline): SGHAT, FQNNGV.

This clone was picked up a small number of times. CDR3 residues: CASSLDPTGGGNQPQHF. In nucleotides, the CDR3 is TGTGCCAGCAGCTTAGACCCGACAGGGGGCGGCAATCAGCCCCAGCATTTT. The chain links TRBV11-2 to TRBJ1-5, with TRBD1 identical over 10 bases. The germline CDR1 and CDR2 sequences are SGHAT and FQNNGV. This CDR3 spans 17 amino acids. V lost 0 bases and J lost 2; bases outside the gene matches: 4.

The CDR3 here is CASSLGGGETQYF. The CDR3 DNA reads as TGTGCCAGCAGCTTGGGAGGGGGAGAGACCCAGTACTTC. The chain is built from TRBV5-6 and TRBJ2-5; tentatively, D is TRBD1 (6 bases). The germline CDR1 and CDR2 sequences are SGHDT and YYEEEE. This CDR3 spans 13 amino acids. Trimming shortened V by 0 bases and J by 4 bases, and 7 bases separated the two germline ends.

This clone was recorded only once. The CDR3 nucleotides read TGTGCCAGCAGGGAAGGTGAAAAACTGTTTTTT. The encoded protein is CASREGEKLFF. The chain couples TRBV6-5 to TRBJ1-4; D gene ambiguous. This CDR3 spans 11 amino acids. Trimming took off 6 bases at V and 7 bases at J, with 6 bases between the two ends. Germline V CDR1 and CDR2: MNHEY, SVGAGI.